Below, 22 T cell receptor beta chains from the same sample are listed, as sequenced in a study of CD8+ T cells in alopecia areata. cDNA prepared by RNA extraction and subsequent reverse transcription served as the template for sequencing. Clones were sequenced by immunoSEQ multiplex PCR, and TCRdb holds only the in-frame ones, with some missing. The profile covers fewer than 200,000 clones, with over 50% appearing a single time and roughly 15% taken by the ten largest. The source was CD4+ T cells sorted from blood, collected at week 0. These receptors all stem from a human donor with alopecia areata.

This clone was recorded a few times. The chain is built from TRBV11-2 and TRBJ1-2, with unresolved D. The V gene lost 2 bases and the J gene lost 2 bases, with 9 bases spanning the gap. The CDR3 sequence is 14 residues long. CDR1 is SGHAT, CDR2 FQNNGV, per germline. The DNA for the CDR3 is TGTGCCAGCAGCTTATTACGGCAGAACTATGGCTACACCTTC. As protein: CASSLLRQNYGYTF.

This clone was observed a handful of times. The rearrangement joins TRBV5-1 to TRBJ2-1, with D maybe TRBD2 (5 bases). Germline loops: CDR1 SGHRS, CDR2 YFSETQ. The V end lost 0 bases, the J end lost 5 bases, and 9 bases lay between the germline ends. The CDR3 has 14 amino acids. In DNA, the CDR3 is TGCGCCAGCAGCTTGGGCGGGCACAACAATGAGCAGTTCTTC. This gives the protein CASSLGGHNNEQFF.

V usage is TRBV30 and J usage is TRBJ2-6; D unclear. This CDR3 spans 15 amino acids. In germline, CDR1 is GTSNPN, CDR2 SVGIG (reference sequence). V was clipped by 1 base and J by 4 bases, with 11 bases between them. CDR3 sequence reads: CAWSAVVWGANVLTF. The CDR3 DNA reads as TGTGCCTGGAGTGCAGTTGTGTGGGGGGCCAACGTCCTGACTTTC.

This clone came up once. This chain connects TRBV6-6 to TRBJ2-4; D remains ambiguous. Germline CDR1 and CDR2: MNHNY and SVGAGI (reference sequence). The ends were cut back, 0 bases at V and 11 bases at J, with 11 bases in the middle. The CDR3 length is 13 residues. The CDR3 sequence: CASSYSMTPLQYF. The CDR3 DNA is TGTGCCAGCAGTTACTCGATGACACCTCTTCAGTACTTC.

The rearrangement uses TRBV23-1 and TRBJ1-6, with 10 nucleotides matching TRBD1. TRBV23-1 is given ORF status, its function remaining uncertain. Unmatched junction bases numbered 5, after V lost 2 bases and J lost 10 bases. CDR3 size: 15 residues. For the CDR3, the DNA is TGCGCCAGCAGTCAAGAGGACAGGGGGAGATCACCCCTCCACTTT. As protein: CASSQEDRGRSPLHF.

This clone was observed a single time. V usage is TRBV7-9 and J usage is TRBJ2-7; D remains ambiguous. The CDR3 length is 12 residues. V was shortened by 5 bases and J by 4 bases, with 9 bases between the two germline ends. Germline V gene lookup returns CDR1 SEHNR and CDR2 FQNEAQ (reference sequence). The CDR3 DNA is TGTGCCAGCAGCCCAAAAAATTACGAGCAGTACTTC. It encodes CASSPKNYEQYF.

The V and J genes are TRBV5-1 and TRBJ1-1; TRBD1 is a possible D gene (6 bases). CDR3 length: 12 amino acids. V was clipped by 0 bases and J by 10 bases, with 10 bases between them. Germline lookup yields CDR1 SGHRS and CDR2 YFSETQ. CDR3 nucleotide sequence: TGCGCCAGCAGCTTGGACAGGGAGAGAGCTTTCTTT. Translated, it gives CASSLDRERAFF.

The chain is built from TRBV15 and TRBJ2-7, with a possible D match to TRBD1 (5 bases). V lost 2 bases, J lost 9 bases, and 23 bases lay in between. CDR3 length: 16 amino acids. Germline V lookup: CDR1 LNHNV, CDR2 YYDKDF (reference sequence). The CDR3 bases are TGTGCCACCAGCAGACCCTACAGGTCACAAGGGTTGGGGCAGTACTTC. As protein: CATSRPYRSQGLGQYF.

The J gene is TRBJ1-4, the V gene TRBV6-6, with 7 bases lining up with TRBD1. Looked up from germline, CDR1 is MNHNY and CDR2 is SVGAGI (reference sequence). The CDR3 is 14 amino acids. V lost 5 bases and J lost 8; bases outside the gene matches: 8. CDR3 region: CASSRGGPREKLFF. The DNA for the CDR3 is TGTGCCAGCAGTCGAGGGGGCCCGAGGGAAAAACTGTTTTTT.

This clone was detected only a few times. The J gene is TRBJ2-1, the V gene TRBV29-1, with 12 nucleotides matching TRBD2. The ends lost 1 base at V and 4 bases at J; junction bases unmatched: 11. This CDR3 contains 18 residues. Germline values: CDR1 SQVTM, CDR2 ANQGSEA. As DNA, the CDR3 is TGCAGCGTTGAAGCCCTCCTAGCGGGGGGGGCAGCTTACAATGAGCAGTTCTTC. Protein: CSVEALLAGGAAYNEQFF.

The chain combines TRBV9 with TRBJ1-6; 10 nucleotides line up with TRBD1. The germline CDR1 and CDR2 sequences are SGDLS and YYNGEE. The CDR3 has 15 residues. With 0 bases clipped from V and 9 bases from J, the junction kept 3 bases outside the gene matches. Written as DNA, the CDR3 is TGTGCCAGCAGCGTAGGTGGGACAGGGGTTTCACCCCTCCACTTT. Residues: CASSVGGTGVSPLHF.

This clone has only one observation. The chain carries TRBV30 and TRBJ2-2; D is possibly TRBD2 (5 bases). This CDR3 has 16 amino acids. CDR1 and CDR2 (germline): GTSNPN, SVGIG (reference sequence). V shed 2 bases and J shed 1 base, with 14 bases lying between them. CDR3 protein: CAWSRRTGRNTGELFF. CDR3 DNA sequence: TGTGCCTGGAGTCGGAGGACGGGGAGGAACACCGGGGAGCTGTTTTTT.

The chain carries TRBV19 and TRBJ1-6, with D possibly being TRBD1 (5 bases). Germline V lookup: CDR1 LNHDA, CDR2 SQIVND (reference sequence). The CDR3 runs to 14 residues. V lost 7 bases to trimming and J lost 7 bases, with 14 bases between them. Written as DNA, the CDR3 is TGTGCCAGTACCCCAGGGACCGGGAATTCACCCCTCCACTTT. Encoded protein: CASTPGTGNSPLHF.

This clone turned up a few times. The chain links TRBV30 to TRBJ1-1; no clear D gene. The CDR3 is 16 amino acids. Germline V gives CDR1 GTSNPN, CDR2 SVGIG (reference sequence). V shed 1 base and J shed 3 bases, with 18 bases lying between them. CDR3 coding DNA: TGTGCCTGGAGTGCTACTGGGTCCTTTTGGGACACTGAAGCTTTCTTT. This sequence encodes CAWSATGSFWDTEAFF.

In this sample, this clone turned up a few times. CDR3 sequence (DNA): TGCAGCGTTGAAGTTGGGGCCAATCAGCCCCAGCATTTT. Translation gives CSVEVGANQPQHF. The V and J genes are TRBV29-1 and TRBJ1-5; D possibly corresponds to TRBD1 (5 bases). This CDR3 spans 13 amino acids. CDR1 SQVTM and CDR2 ANQGSEA come from the germline V gene. The V gene lost 1 base and the J gene lost 3 bases, with 7 bases spanning the gap.

The J gene is TRBJ1-3, the V gene TRBV30; D not certain. V shed 3 bases and J shed 4 bases, with 7 bases lying between them. The CDR3 runs to 12 residues. The germline gives CDR1 GTSNPN, CDR2 SVGIG (reference sequence). This CDR3 reads CAWSRTGNTIYF. In DNA, the CDR3 is TGTGCCTGGAGCCGGACCGGAAACACCATATATTTT.

V and J are TRBV27 and TRBJ2-1, with D perhaps matching TRBD1 (6 bases). The CDR3 contains 15 residues. Per germline, CDR1 MNHEY and CDR2 SMNVEV (reference sequence). Trimming removed 0 bases from V and 5 bases from J, with 11 bases in between. CDR3 region: CASSLSQGRNNEQFF. CDR3 DNA: TGTGCCAGCAGTTTATCCCAGGGGAGAAACAATGAGCAGTTCTTC.

V usage is TRBV29-1 and J usage is TRBJ2-1, with 7 positions matching TRBD1. Germline CDR1 SQVTM, CDR2 ANQGSEA. V lost 7 bases, J lost 15 bases, and 15 bases stayed unmatched. The length of the CDR3 is 12 residues. As DNA, the CDR3 is TGCAGCGCCCTCAGTGGGACAGAAGGAGGGTTCTTC. Protein product: CSALSGTEGGFF.

This sequence joins TRBV18 and TRBJ1-1, with D uncertain. The V end was cut by 0 bases, the J end by 10 bases, with 15 bases between. The CDR3 covers 14 residues. CDR1 and CDR2 from the germline V gene are KGHSH and LQKENI. The CDR3, as DNA: TGTGCCAGCTCACCACCGGTGGACCGGCTGGGAGCTTTCTTT. The encoded protein is CASSPPVDRLGAFF.

This clone was seen a single time. V gene TRBV9 combines with J gene TRBJ1-1; D unclear. The V and J ends lost 4 bases and 5 bases respectively, with 9 bases between them. Per germline, CDR1 SGDLS and CDR2 YYNGEE. This CDR3 has 12 amino acids. CDR3: CASSRDGTEAFF. CDR3 DNA sequence: TGTGCCAGCAGCCGAGACGGGACTGAAGCTTTCTTT.

This clone has a count of ten or more. The chain has TRBV4-1 and TRBJ2-3, with D perhaps TRBD1 or TRBD2 (5 bases each). The CDR3 extends over 14 amino acids. Per germline, CDR1 MGHRA and CDR2 YSYEKL. V dropped 0 bases and J dropped 4 bases, with 8 bases sitting between them. The CDR3, as DNA: TGCGCCAGCAGCCAAGAGAGGGGCGCAGATACGCAGTATTTT. This gives the protein CASSQERGADTQYF.

This clone was seen only a few times. The chain has TRBV4-3 and TRBJ1-5; D possibly corresponds to TRBD1 (5 bases). With 0 bases removed from V and 0 bases from J, the gap between germline ends came to 12 bases. From germline, CDR1 is LGHNA and CDR2 YSLEER. This CDR3 comprises 17 residues. CDR3 sequence: CASSQDAPGASNQPQHF. CDR3 DNA sequence: TGCGCCAGCAGCCAAGATGCCCCTGGGGCTAGCAATCAGCCCCAGCATTTT.